This TCR beta chain was identified during a study of blood T cell repertoires in COVID-19. With 6 bases clipped from V and 3 bases from J, the junction kept 6 bases outside the gene matches. The CDR3 loop spans 14 amino acids. The germline CDR1 and CDR2 sequences are MNHEY and SMNVEV (reference sequence). This clone is a singleton in its sample. Under the authors' procedure: Researchers report that nucleated cell counts were estimated from reference gene primer amplification. Sequencing was performed with immunoSEQ multiplex PCR; in TCRdb, only in-frame clones are kept and a portion is missing. The V and J calls and clone size come from that table; D and trimming were worked out from the DNA. The sample yields roughly 69,000 clones, roughly nine tenths seen once.

J is TRBJ1-2 and V is TRBV27; 8 positions match TRBD1. Sequenced input: peripheral blood. This TCR was recovered from a man aged 45-65 years with active COVID-19. CDR3 in DNA: TGTGCCAGCAGCCCATTGGACAGGGACTATGGCTACACCTTC. This translates into CASSPLDRDYGYTF.